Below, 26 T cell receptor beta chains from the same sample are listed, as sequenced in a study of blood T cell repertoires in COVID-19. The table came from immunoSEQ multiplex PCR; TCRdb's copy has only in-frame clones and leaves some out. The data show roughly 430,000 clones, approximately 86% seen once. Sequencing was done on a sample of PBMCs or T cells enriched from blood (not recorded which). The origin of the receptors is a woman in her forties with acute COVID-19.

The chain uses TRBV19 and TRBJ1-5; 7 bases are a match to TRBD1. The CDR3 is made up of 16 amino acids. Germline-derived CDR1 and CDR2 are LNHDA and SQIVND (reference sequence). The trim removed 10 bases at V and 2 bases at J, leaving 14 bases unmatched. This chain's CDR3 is CATKQGYAWGNQPQHF. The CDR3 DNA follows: TGTGCCACCAAACAGGGGTACGCCTGGGGCAATCAGCCCCAGCATTTT.

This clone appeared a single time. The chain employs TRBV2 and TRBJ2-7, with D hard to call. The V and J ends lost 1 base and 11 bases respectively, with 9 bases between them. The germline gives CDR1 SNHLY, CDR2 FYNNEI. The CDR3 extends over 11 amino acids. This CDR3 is CASSEERKEYF. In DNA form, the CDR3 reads TGTGCCAGCAGTGAAGAGAGGAAGGAGTACTTC. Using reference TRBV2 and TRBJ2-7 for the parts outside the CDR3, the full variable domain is EPEVTQTPSHQVTQMGQEVILRCVPISNHLYFYWYRQILGQKVEFLVSFYNNEISEKSEIFDDQFSVERPDGSNFTLKIRSTKLEDSAMYFCASSEERKEYFGPGTRLTVT.

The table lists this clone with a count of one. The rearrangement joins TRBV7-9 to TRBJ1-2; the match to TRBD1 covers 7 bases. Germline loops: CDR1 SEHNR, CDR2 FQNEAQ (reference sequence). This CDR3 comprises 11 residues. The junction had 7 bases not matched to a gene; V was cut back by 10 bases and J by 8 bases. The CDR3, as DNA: TGTGCCATTCAGACAGGGACCGGCTACACCTTC. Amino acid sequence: CAIQTGTGYTF.

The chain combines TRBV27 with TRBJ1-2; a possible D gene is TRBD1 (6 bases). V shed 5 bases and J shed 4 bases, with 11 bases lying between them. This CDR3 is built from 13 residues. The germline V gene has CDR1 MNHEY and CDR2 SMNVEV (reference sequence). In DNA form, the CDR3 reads TGTGCCAGCAGTCCCGACAGGCCCTATGGCTACACCTTC. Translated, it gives CASSPDRPYGYTF.

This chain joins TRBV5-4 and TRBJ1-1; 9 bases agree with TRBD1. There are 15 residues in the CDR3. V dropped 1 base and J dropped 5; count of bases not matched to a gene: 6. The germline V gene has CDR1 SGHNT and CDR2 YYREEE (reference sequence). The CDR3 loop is CASSLRQGVQTEAFF. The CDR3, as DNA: TGTGCCAGCAGCTTGAGACAGGGGGTCCAGACTGAAGCTTTCTTT.

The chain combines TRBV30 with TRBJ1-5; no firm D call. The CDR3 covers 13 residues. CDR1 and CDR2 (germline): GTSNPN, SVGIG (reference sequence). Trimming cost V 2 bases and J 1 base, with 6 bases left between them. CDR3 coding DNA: TGTGCCTGGAGTCCCGGGAGCAATCAGCCCCAGCATTTT. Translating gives CAWSPGSNQPQHF.

The CDR3 DNA reads TGTGCCAGCAGAGAATTAGGGGGAGTAGAGACCCAGTACTTC. This encodes CASRELGGVETQYF. This rearrangement joins TRBV7-9 to TRBJ2-5; TRBD1 might be the D (6 bases). Germline V gene lookup returns CDR1 SEHNR and CDR2 FQNEAQ (reference sequence). V lost 6 bases, J lost 4 bases, and 15 bases lay in between. This CDR3 contains 14 residues.

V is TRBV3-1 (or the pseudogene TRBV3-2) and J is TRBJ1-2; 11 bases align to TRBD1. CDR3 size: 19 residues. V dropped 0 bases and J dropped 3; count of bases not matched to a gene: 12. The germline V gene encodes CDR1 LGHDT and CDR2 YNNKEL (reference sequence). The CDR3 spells CASSQDRSLTGQGDYGYTF. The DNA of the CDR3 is TGTGCCAGCAGCCAAGATCGTTCACTAACGGGACAGGGGGACTATGGCTACACCTTC.

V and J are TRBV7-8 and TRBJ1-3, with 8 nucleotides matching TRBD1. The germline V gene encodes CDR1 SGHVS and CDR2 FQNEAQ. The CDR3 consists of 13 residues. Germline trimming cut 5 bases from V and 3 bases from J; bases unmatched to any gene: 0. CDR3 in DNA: TGTGCCAGCAGCGACAGGGGTGGAAACACCATATATTTT. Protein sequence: CASSDRGGNTIYF.

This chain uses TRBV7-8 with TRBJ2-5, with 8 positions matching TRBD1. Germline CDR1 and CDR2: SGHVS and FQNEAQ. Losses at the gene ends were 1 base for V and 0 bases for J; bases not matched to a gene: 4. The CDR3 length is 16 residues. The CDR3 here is CASSLVGTGHQETQYF. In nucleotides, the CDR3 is TGTGCCAGCAGCTTAGTCGGGACAGGACACCAAGAGACCCAGTACTTC.

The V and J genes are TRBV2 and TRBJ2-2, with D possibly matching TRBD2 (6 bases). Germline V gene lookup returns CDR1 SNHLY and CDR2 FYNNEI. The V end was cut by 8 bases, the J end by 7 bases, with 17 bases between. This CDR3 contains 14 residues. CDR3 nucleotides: TGTGCCAGCCTTGAGGCGGTGGGAGGCGGGGAGCTGTTTTTT. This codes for CASLEAVGGGELFF. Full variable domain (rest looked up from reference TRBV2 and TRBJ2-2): EPEVTQTPSHQVTQMGQEVILRCVPISNHLYFYWYRQILGQKVEFLVSFYNNEISEKSEIFDDQFSVERPDGSNFTLKIRSTKLEDSAMYFCASLEAVGGGELFFGEGSRLTVL.

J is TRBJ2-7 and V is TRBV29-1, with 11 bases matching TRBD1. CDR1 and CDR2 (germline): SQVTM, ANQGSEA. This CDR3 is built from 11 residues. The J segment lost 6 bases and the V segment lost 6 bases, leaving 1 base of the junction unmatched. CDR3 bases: TGCAGCGTCGGGACAGGGGGCGAGCAGTACTTC. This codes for CSVGTGGEQYF.

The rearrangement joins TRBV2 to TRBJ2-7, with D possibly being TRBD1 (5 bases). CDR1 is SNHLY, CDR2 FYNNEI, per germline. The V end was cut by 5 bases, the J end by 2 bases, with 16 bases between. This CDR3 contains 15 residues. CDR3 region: CASSTPTDRPYEQYF. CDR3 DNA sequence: TGTGCCAGCAGTACACCGACAGATCGGCCCTACGAGCAGTACTTC.

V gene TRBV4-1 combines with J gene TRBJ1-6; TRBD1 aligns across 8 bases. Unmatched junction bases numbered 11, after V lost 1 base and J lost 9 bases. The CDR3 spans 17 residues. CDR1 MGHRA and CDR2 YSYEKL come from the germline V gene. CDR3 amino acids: CASSQVVDRVRGSPLHF. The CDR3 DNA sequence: TGCGCCAGCAGCCAAGTGGTGGACAGGGTTAGGGGTTCACCCCTCCACTTT.

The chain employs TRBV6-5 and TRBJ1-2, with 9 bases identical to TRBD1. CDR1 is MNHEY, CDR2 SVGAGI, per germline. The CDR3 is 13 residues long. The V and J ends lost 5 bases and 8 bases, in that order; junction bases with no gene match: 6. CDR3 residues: CASSNDRGGGYTF. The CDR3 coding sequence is TGTGCCAGCAGTAACGACAGGGGGGGAGGCTACACCTTC.

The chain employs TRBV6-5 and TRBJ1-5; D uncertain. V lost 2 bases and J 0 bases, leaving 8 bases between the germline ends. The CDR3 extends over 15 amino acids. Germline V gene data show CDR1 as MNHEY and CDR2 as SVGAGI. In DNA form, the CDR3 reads TGTGCCAGCAGTTACATGAGGGTTAGCAATCAGCCCCAGCATTTT. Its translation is CASSYMRVSNQPQHF.

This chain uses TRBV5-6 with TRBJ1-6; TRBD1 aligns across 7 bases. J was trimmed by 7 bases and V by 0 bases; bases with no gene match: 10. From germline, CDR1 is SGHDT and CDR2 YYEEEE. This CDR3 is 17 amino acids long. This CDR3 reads CASSLGYWDSQNSPLHF. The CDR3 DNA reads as TGTGCCAGCAGCTTGGGCTACTGGGACAGCCAAAATTCACCCCTCCACTTT.

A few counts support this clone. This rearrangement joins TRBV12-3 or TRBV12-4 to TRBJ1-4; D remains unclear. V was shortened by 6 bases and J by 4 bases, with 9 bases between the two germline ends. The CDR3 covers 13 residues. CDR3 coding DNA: TGTGCCAGCAGCCCGGGAATTAATGAAAAACTGTTTTTT. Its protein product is CASSPGINEKLFF.

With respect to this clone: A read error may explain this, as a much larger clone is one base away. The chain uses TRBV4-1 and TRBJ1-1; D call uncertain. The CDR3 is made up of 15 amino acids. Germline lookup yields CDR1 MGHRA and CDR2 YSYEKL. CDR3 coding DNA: TGCGCCAGCAGCCATAAGGACGGACTTTACACTAAAGCTTTCTTT. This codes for CASSHKDGLYTKAFF.

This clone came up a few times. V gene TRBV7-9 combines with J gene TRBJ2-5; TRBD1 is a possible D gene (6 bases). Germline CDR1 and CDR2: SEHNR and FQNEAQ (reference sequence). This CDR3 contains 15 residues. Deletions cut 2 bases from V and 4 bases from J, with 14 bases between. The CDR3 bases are TGTGCCAGCAGCTTAAGGTTATCAGGGGCAGAGACCCAGTACTTC. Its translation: CASSLRLSGAETQYF.

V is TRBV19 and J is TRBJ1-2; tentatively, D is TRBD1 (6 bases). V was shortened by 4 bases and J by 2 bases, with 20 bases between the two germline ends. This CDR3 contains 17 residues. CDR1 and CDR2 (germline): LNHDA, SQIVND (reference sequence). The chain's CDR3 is CASSNRDKRLLNYGYTF. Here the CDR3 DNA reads TGTGCCAGTAGTAACCGGGACAAGCGCCTTCTAAACTATGGCTACACCTTC.

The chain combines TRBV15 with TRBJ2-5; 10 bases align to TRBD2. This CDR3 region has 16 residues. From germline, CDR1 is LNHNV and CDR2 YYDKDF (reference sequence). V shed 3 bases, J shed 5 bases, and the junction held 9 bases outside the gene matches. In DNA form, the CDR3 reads TGTGCCACCAGCAGGGCTAGCGGGGGTACAAGGGAGACCCAGTACTTC. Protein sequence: CATSRASGGTRETQYF.

In nucleotides, the CDR3 is TGTGCCAGCAGCCAAGATCCCGACGAGCAGTACTTC. Its translation: CASSQDPDEQYF. The rearrangement links TRBV3-1 (or the pseudogene TRBV3-2) to TRBJ2-7; D gene uncertain. The V gene's germline CDR1 is LGHDT and CDR2 YNNKEL (reference sequence). V shed 0 bases and J shed 5 bases, with 5 bases lying between them. CDR3 length: 12 residues.

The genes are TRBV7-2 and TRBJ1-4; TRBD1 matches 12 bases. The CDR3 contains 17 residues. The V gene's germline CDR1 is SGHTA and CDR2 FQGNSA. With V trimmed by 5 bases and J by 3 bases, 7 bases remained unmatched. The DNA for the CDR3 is TGTGCCAGCAGCCCCGGGACAGGGGGCACTGCTAATGAAAAACTGTTTTTT. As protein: CASSPGTGGTANEKLFF.

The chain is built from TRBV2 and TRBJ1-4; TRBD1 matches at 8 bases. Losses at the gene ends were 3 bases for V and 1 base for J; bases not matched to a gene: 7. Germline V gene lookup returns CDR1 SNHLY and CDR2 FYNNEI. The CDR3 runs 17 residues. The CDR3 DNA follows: TGTGCCAGCAGTGATTTGGACAGGGAGGTAACTAATGAAAAACTGTTTTTT. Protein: CASSDLDREVTNEKLFF.

In nucleotides, the CDR3 is TGTGCCAGCGGACAGGGGACTGAAGCTTTCTTT. Its translation is CASGQGTEAFF. The V gene is TRBV6-5, the J gene TRBJ1-1; 9 bases agree with TRBD1. V trimming: 8 bases; J trimming: 5 bases; junction bases outside the gene matches: 0. CDR3 length: 11 residues. Germline CDR1 and CDR2: MNHEY and SVGAGI.